Described below is a single TCR beta chain sequence and its context. Its antigen remains unidentified. This sample is drawn from a study of cytomegalovirus exposure and HLA in healthy donors. Study results and caveats: About 87% or about 30% of the time was how often most TCR beta V segments were productive, according to an earlier analysis. Rare TCR sequences dominated, though some public TCRs recurred in many donors. By HLA locus, TCR association rates varied in a later analysis, with DRB1 showing the most and HLA-C the fewest. It was 150 to 200 TCR beta chains that were listed as cytomegalovirus-associated.

The study ran its PCR with 60 Vbeta and 13 Jbeta primers. Profiled with immunoSEQ multiplex PCR; TCRdb holds only in-frame clones, not every one. The table shows 100,000 to 150,000 clones, with 75% to 85% occurring only once. Looked up from germline, CDR1 is SNHLY and CDR2 is FYNNEI. Trimming at V came to 4 bases and at J to 5 bases, leaving 13 bases not matched to a gene. CDR3 size: 16 residues. This rearrangement joins TRBV2 to TRBJ2-7; 8 bases align to TRBD1. The sample comprised PBMCs. The TCR was taken from a man under 40 in good health and CMV-seropositive. Here the CDR3 reads CASSAAGGSEVDEQYF. CDR3 DNA: TGTGCCAGCAGTGCGGCAGGGGGCTCGGAGGTTGACGAGCAGTACTTC.